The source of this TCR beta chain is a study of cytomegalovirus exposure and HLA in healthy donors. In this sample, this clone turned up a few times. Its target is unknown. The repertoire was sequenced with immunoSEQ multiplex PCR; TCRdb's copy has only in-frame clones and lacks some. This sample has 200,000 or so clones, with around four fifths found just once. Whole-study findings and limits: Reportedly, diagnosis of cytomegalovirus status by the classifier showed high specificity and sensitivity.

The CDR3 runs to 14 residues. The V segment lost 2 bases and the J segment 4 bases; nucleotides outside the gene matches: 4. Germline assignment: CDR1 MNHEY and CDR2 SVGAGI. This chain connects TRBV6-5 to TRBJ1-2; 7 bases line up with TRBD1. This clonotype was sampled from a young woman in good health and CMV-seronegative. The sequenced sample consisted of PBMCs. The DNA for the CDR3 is TGTGCCAGCAGTTACCGCAGGGGGTCCTATGGCTACACCTTC. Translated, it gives CASSYRRGSYGYTF.